These 12 T cell receptor beta chains share one sample of origin, sequenced in a study of identical twins. TCRdb re-analysed the 5' RACE reads in MiXCR, keeping a single row per CDR3 protein. The table includes approximately 1.8 million distinct CDR3 sequences, about 30% detected once. The sequenced sample consisted of cord blood. These receptors originate from a newborn girl in good health.

V usage is TRBV28 and J usage is TRBJ2-7; no clear D. Germline V gene sequence: CDR1 MDHEN, CDR2 SYDVKM. This CDR3 comprises 15 residues. Between the trimmed V and J ends, which lost 3 bases and 2 bases, there was a span of 14 bases. CDR3 amino acids: CASSFLVGYAYEQYF. In DNA form, the CDR3 reads TGTGCCAGCAGTTTCTTAGTCGGCTACGCCTACGAGCAGTACTTC.

This clonotype was recorded a few times. The chain carries TRBV20-1 and TRBJ2-7; 13 positions match TRBD2. This CDR3 spans 16 amino acids. With 5 bases clipped from V and 6 bases from J, the junction kept 13 bases outside the gene matches. CDR1 is DFQATT, CDR2 SNEGSKA, per germline (reference sequence). The CDR3 protein is CSAGLWGLAGRSEQYF. The DNA for the CDR3 is TGCAGTGCTGGTCTATGGGGACTAGCGGGACGCTCCGAGCAGTACTTC.

The gene calls are TRBV6-6 and TRBJ1-2; D unclear. This CDR3 comprises 12 residues. Trimming pared 7 bases from V and 10 bases from J, leaving 16 bases between. CDR1 is MNHNY, CDR2 SVGAGI, per germline (reference sequence). CDR3 bases: TGTGCCAGCACCTCTGGAAGTTTGGCCTACACCTTC. It is translated as CASTSGSLAYTF.

This clonotype was counted a single time. V gene TRBV6-5 combines with J gene TRBJ2-5; D remains ambiguous. Germline V gene lookup returns CDR1 MNHEY and CDR2 SVGAGI. Trimming cost V 8 bases and J 11 bases, with 27 bases left between them. This CDR3 has 15 residues. CDR3 nucleotides: TGTGCCAGCGGATTGGAGAGAGAAAAACGCAATGAGCAGTACTTC. Protein: CASGLEREKRNEQYF.

This chain joins TRBV4-1 and TRBJ2-2; tentative D call: TRBD2 (5 bases). This CDR3 has 14 residues. CDR1 and CDR2 from the germline V gene are MGHRA and YSYEKL. V was pared by 2 bases and J by 5 bases, with 9 bases between. The CDR3 DNA reads as TGCGCCAGCAGCCAACCTCGGACTACCGGGGAGCTGTTTTTT. As protein: CASSQPRTTGELFF.

This clonotype was observed many times. The rearrangement joins TRBV6-5 to TRBJ2-7, with TRBD2 matching 7 bases. With 2 bases clipped from V and 3 bases from J, the junction kept 4 bases outside the gene matches. The germline V gene encodes CDR1 MNHEY and CDR2 SVGAGI. The CDR3 runs to 14 residues. The CDR3 region is CASSYGRGVYEQYF. The CDR3 DNA reads TGTGCCAGCAGTTACGGACGGGGGGTCTACGAGCAGTACTTC.

This chain connects TRBV4-1 to TRBJ1-1, with no clear D. Germline-derived CDR1 and CDR2 are MGHRA and YSYEKL. Trimming took off 2 bases at V and 0 bases at J, with 13 bases between the two ends. This CDR3 contains 16 residues. In DNA, the CDR3 is TGCGCCAGCAGCCAACCTAGGACGGCGTTGAACACTGAAGCTTTCTTT. Translated: CASSQPRTALNTEAFF.

The V call is TRBV6-5, the J call TRBJ1-2, with D tentatively TRBD1 (5 bases). In germline, CDR1 is MNHEY, CDR2 SVGAGI. The CDR3 is made up of 14 amino acids. V shed 4 bases and J shed 4 bases, with 13 bases lying between them. The CDR3 is CASSCGGSRYGYTF. The CDR3 DNA reads as TGTGCCAGCAGTTGCGGGGGTTCGCGCTATGGCTACACCTTC.

This clonotype was found many times. The chain uses TRBV6-7 and TRBJ2-7; maybe TRBD1 (6 bases). TRBV6-7 is annotated as an ORF whose role is uncertain. The V end lost 5 bases, the J end lost 1 base, and 15 bases lay between the germline ends. There are 15 residues in the CDR3. CDR3 sequence (DNA): TGTGCCAGCAGTCTACCACAGGGCCAGTCCTACGAGCAGTACTTC. Its protein is CASSLPQGQSYEQYF.

This chain connects TRBV5-8 to TRBJ2-5; TRBD1 might be the D (5 bases). Deletions cut 1 base from V and 4 bases from J, with 11 bases between. CDR1 and CDR2 from the germline V gene are SGHTS and YDEGEE. The CDR3 sequence is 14 residues long. DNA for the CDR3: TGTGCCAGCAGCTTGCCAGGGAACGGAGAGACCCAGTACTTC. Its translation is CASSLPGNGETQYF.

This clonotype has only a few counts. V is TRBV5-4 and J is TRBJ2-7, with D perhaps matching TRBD1 (5 bases). The V gene's germline CDR1 is SGHNT and CDR2 YYREEE (reference sequence). V was trimmed by 1 base and J by 5 bases, leaving 19 bases between them. This CDR3 is built from 16 residues. As DNA, the CDR3 is TGTGCCAGCAGCTTGCGTTTGTCCGGGTCCAGGGACGAGCAGTACTTC. Protein: CASSLRLSGSRDEQYF.

This clonotype has only a few counts. The V gene is TRBV20-1, the J gene TRBJ1-6; D unclear. The CDR3 contains 14 residues. Looked up from germline, CDR1 is DFQATT and CDR2 is SNEGSKA (reference sequence). V gave up 3 bases and J gave up 4 bases, with 10 bases separating them. Here the CDR3 reads CSASSVIYNSPLHF. CDR3 DNA sequence: TGCAGTGCTAGCTCGGTGATTTATAATTCACCCCTCCACTTT.